This passage covers 22 T cell receptor beta chains from one sample sequenced in a study of blood T cell repertoires in COVID-19. Here immunoSEQ multiplex PCR was the method, and the copy in TCRdb shows in-frame clones only, minus some. The sample holds some 250,000 clones, 86% seen once. Input material: peripheral blood. Source of these receptors: a man older than 75 with acute or convalescent COVID-19.

The V call is TRBV5-4, the J call TRBJ1-4; 7 nucleotides match TRBD1. Germline lookup yields CDR1 SGHNT and CDR2 YYREEE (reference sequence). This CDR3 comprises 15 residues. J lost 4 bases, V lost 3 bases, and 6 bases had no gene match. CDR3 region: CASSSRDRSNEKLFF. The CDR3 DNA sequence: TGTGCCAGCAGCTCCCGGGACAGAAGTAATGAAAAACTGTTTTTT. The full variable domain, in which reference TRBV5-4 and TRBJ1-4 provide the parts outside the CDR3, is ETGVTQSPTHLIKTRGQQVTLRCSSQSGHNTVSWYQQALGQGPQFIFQYYREEENGRGNFPPRFSGLQFPNYSSELNVNALELDDSALYLCASSSRDRSNEKLFFGSGTQLSVL.

Details on this clone: Additional DNA sequences in this sample encode the identical CDR3. The rearrangement uses TRBV28 and TRBJ1-2; the match to TRBD1 covers 7 bases. CDR1 and CDR2 from the germline V gene are MDHEN and SYDVKM. Losses at the gene ends were 5 bases for V and 5 bases for J; bases not matched to a gene: 5. CDR3 length equals 13 residues. The CDR3 is CASSRQGSYGYTF. Here the CDR3 DNA reads TGTGCCAGCAGTCGACAGGGATCGTATGGCTACACCTTC.

This sequence joins TRBV11-2 and TRBJ2-7; 8 nucleotides match TRBD2. The germline V gene has CDR1 SGHAT and CDR2 FQNNGV. The CDR3 contains 15 residues. V was clipped by 1 base and J by 2 bases; unmatched bases: 4. CDR3 sequence reads: CASSLGTGGPYEQYF. The CDR3 DNA follows: TGTGCCAGCAGCTTAGGGACGGGAGGGCCCTACGAGCAGTACTTC. Using reference TRBV11-2 and TRBJ2-7 for the parts outside the CDR3, the full variable domain is EAGVAQSPRYKIIEKRQSVAFWCNPISGHATLYWYQQILGQGPKLLIQFQNNGVVDDSQLPKDRFSAERLKGVDSTLKIQPAKLEDSAVYLCASSLGTGGPYEQYFGPGTRLTVT.

This chain uses TRBV19 with TRBJ2-7, with 10 bases fitting TRBD1. Germline V gives CDR1 LNHDA, CDR2 SQIVND (reference sequence). The CDR3 length is 15 residues. The V and J ends lost 6 bases and 5 bases, in that order; junction bases with no gene match: 10. The CDR3 protein is CASRGLGQGTHEQYF. The CDR3 coding sequence is TGTGCCAGTAGGGGGCTGGGACAGGGGACCCACGAGCAGTACTTC.

The rearrangement joins TRBV5-1 to TRBJ2-1, with 7 bases identical to TRBD2. Germline CDR1 reads SGHRS; CDR2 reads YFSETQ. The CDR3 covers 15 residues. Losses at the gene ends were 0 bases for V and 7 bases for J; bases not matched to a gene: 7. CDR3 sequence: CASSLGGSIGNEQFF. The CDR3 DNA reads as TGCGCCAGCAGCTTGGGCGGGAGTATTGGTAATGAGCAGTTCTTC.

This clone was seen a few times. The J gene is TRBJ2-7, the V gene TRBV27, with 12 bases aligning to TRBD2. Germline CDR1 and CDR2: MNHEY and SMNVEV (reference sequence). The trim removed 5 bases at V and 3 bases at J, leaving 8 bases unmatched. The CDR3 totals 16 residues. The CDR3, as DNA: TGTGCCAGCAGTCCCACCCGACTAGCGGGAGTCTACGAGCAGTACTTC. Its translation: CASSPTRLAGVYEQYF.

V usage is TRBV29-1 and J usage is TRBJ1-2; D remains unclear. V was pared by 5 bases and J by 4 bases, with 8 bases between. The CDR3 consists of 11 residues. The germline gives CDR1 SQVTM, CDR2 ANQGSEA. The CDR3: CSVILAYGYTF. CDR3 in DNA: TGCAGCGTTATCTTAGCCTATGGCTACACCTTC. Full variable domain (outside the CDR3, taken from reference TRBV29-1 and TRBJ1-2): SAVISQKPSRDICQRGTSLTIQCQVDSQVTMMFWYRQQPGQSLTLIATANQGSEATYESGFVIDKFPISRPNLTFSTLTVSNMSPEDSSIYLCSVILAYGYTFGSGTRLTVV.

This CDR3 reads CASRLSPSTNYGYTF. CDR3 coding DNA: TGTGCCAGCAGACTATCGCCCTCCACTAACTATGGCTACACCTTC. This chain uses TRBV6-5 with TRBJ1-2; no definite D call. The CDR3 length is 15 residues. The ends were cut back, 6 bases at V and 0 bases at J, with 14 bases in the middle. Germline V CDR1 and CDR2: MNHEY, SVGAGI.

The CDR3 sequence: CSASGPPGQGETGELFF. For the CDR3, the DNA is TGCAGTGCTAGTGGGCCTCCGGGACAGGGGGAGACCGGGGAGCTGTTTTTT. The V gene is TRBV20-1, the J gene TRBJ2-2; 11 nucleotides align to TRBD1. Trimming at V came to 3 bases and at J to 5 bases, leaving 11 bases not matched to a gene. The V gene's germline CDR1 is DFQATT and CDR2 SNEGSKA (reference sequence). The CDR3 runs 17 residues.

The CDR3 DNA is TGTGCCAGCAGTCAGAGACAGGGGGCAGGCGAGCAGTACTTC. It specifies CASSQRQGAGEQYF. The chain employs TRBV6-5 and TRBJ2-7; TRBD1 agrees at 10 bases. This CDR3 spans 14 amino acids. Germline CDR1 MNHEY, CDR2 SVGAGI. The V segment lost 5 bases and the J segment 6 bases; nucleotides outside the gene matches: 7.

The chain combines TRBV10-3 with TRBJ2-5, with a tentative D call TRBD2 (5 bases). The V gene lost 6 bases and the J gene lost 1 base, with 12 bases spanning the gap. From germline, CDR1 is ENHRY and CDR2 SYGVKD. CDR3 length: 14 residues. In nucleotides, the CDR3 is TGTGCCATCAGGCCGGGGAACGGCCAAGAGACCCAGTACTTC. It yields the protein CAIRPGNGQETQYF.

The rearrangement joins TRBV28 to TRBJ1-5, with 7 bases matching TRBD1. The CDR3 is 14 residues long. Germline CDR1 MDHEN, CDR2 SYDVKM. V trimming: 7 bases; J trimming: 2 bases; junction bases outside the gene matches: 5. The CDR3 region has the DNA TGTGCCAGCACCCGACAGGGTGGCAATCAGCCCCAGCATTTT. Translated: CASTRQGGNQPQHF.

The chain is built from TRBV18 and TRBJ1-1; D may be TRBD1 (6 bases). The CDR3 is made up of 14 amino acids. Germline CDR1 reads KGHSH; CDR2 reads LQKENI. V lost 5 bases and J lost 0, with 10 bases in between. This chain's CDR3 is CASSLDRLNTEAFF. Here the CDR3 DNA reads TGTGCCAGCTCATTGGACAGATTGAACACTGAAGCTTTCTTT. The whole variable domain, remainder taken from reference TRBV18 and TRBJ1-1, is NAGVMQNPRHLVRRRGQEARLRCSPMKGHSHVYWYRQLPEEGLKFMVYLQKENIIDESGMPKERFSAEFPKEGPSILRIQQVVRGDSAAYFCASSLDRLNTEAFFGQGTRLTVV.

The V and J genes are TRBV19 and TRBJ1-1; no firm D call. The CDR3 contains 15 residues. Germline V gene lookup returns CDR1 LNHDA and CDR2 SQIVND (reference sequence). Trimming took 9 bases from V and 0 from J, leaving 17 bases between them. The CDR3 region is CASPSSPGLNTEAFF. The CDR3 coding sequence is TGTGCCAGCCCCTCTTCCCCAGGATTGAACACTGAAGCTTTCTTT.

The chain couples TRBV10-3 to TRBJ2-1; 7 positions match TRBD2. From germline, CDR1 is ENHRY and CDR2 SYGVKD. The CDR3 sequence is 16 residues long. The ends lost 6 bases at V and 0 bases at J; junction bases unmatched: 8. This CDR3 is CAIRSSLANSYNEQFF. The CDR3 bases are TGTGCCATCAGGTCCTCACTAGCGAACTCCTACAATGAGCAGTTCTTC.

The chain carries TRBV10-3 and TRBJ2-7; 10 positions match TRBD2. Germline V gene lookup returns CDR1 ENHRY and CDR2 SYGVKD. The V gene end was trimmed by 2 bases and the J gene end by 2 bases; junction bases not matched to a gene: 6. The CDR3 contains 16 residues. The CDR3 sequence is CAISETPSGGPYEQYF. Here the CDR3 DNA reads TGTGCCATCAGTGAGACCCCTAGCGGGGGTCCCTACGAGCAGTACTTC.

This sequence joins TRBV24-1 and TRBJ2-1; 10 bases are shared with TRBD2. The germline gives CDR1 KGHDR, CDR2 SFDVKD. V trimming: 4 bases; J trimming: 5 bases; junction bases outside the gene matches: 13. The CDR3 sequence is 18 residues long. In DNA, the CDR3 is TGTGCCACCAGTGAACCTTCTAGCGGGAGCGGGAGGAACAATGAGCAGTTCTTC. Its translation: CATSEPSSGSGRNNEQFF.

The rearrangement joins TRBV5-1 to TRBJ2-2, with 10 bases that match TRBD2. The V gene end was trimmed by 1 base and the J gene end by 4 bases; junction bases not matched to a gene: 4. There are 16 residues in the CDR3. Germline V gene sequence: CDR1 SGHRS, CDR2 YFSETQ. CDR3 loop: CASSLLAGGTTGELFF. The CDR3 DNA is TGCGCCAGCAGCTTGTTAGCGGGGGGCACCACCGGGGAGCTGTTTTTT.

This clone was seen a handful of times. The chain has TRBV28 and TRBJ1-3, with D maybe TRBD1 (6 bases). The CDR3 extends over 15 amino acids. Per the germline V gene, CDR1 is MDHEN and CDR2 is SYDVKM. The V and J ends lost 5 bases and 8 bases respectively, with 19 bases between them. The CDR3 loop reads CASSLRQAGRDTIYF. The CDR3 DNA is TGTGCCAGCAGTCTCCGACAGGCTGGCAGGGACACCATATATTTT.

J is TRBJ2-3 and V is TRBV7-9, with a tentative D call TRBD1 (6 bases). CDR1 is SEHNR, CDR2 FQNEAQ, per germline (reference sequence). This CDR3 is built from 16 residues. Trimming took off 7 bases at V and 3 bases at J, with 20 bases between the two ends. CDR3 sequence: CASTFLNRETTDTQYF. The CDR3 DNA reads as TGTGCCAGCACCTTTCTTAACAGGGAAACGACAGATACGCAGTATTTT.

With regard to this clone: This specimen includes other DNA sequences encoding the same CDR3. The V call is TRBV19, the J call TRBJ1-1, with D possibly TRBD1 on 5 matching bases. This CDR3 contains 13 residues. CDR1 and CDR2 from the germline V gene are LNHDA and SQIVND (reference sequence). V lost 6 bases and J 5 bases, leaving 13 bases between the germline ends. CDR3 nucleotides: TGTGCCAGTAGCCGCCGGGGGGTTACTGAAGCTTTCTTT. This sequence encodes CASSRRGVTEAFF.

Only a few counts were recorded for this clone. This chain links TRBV3-1 (or the pseudogene TRBV3-2) with TRBJ1-2; TRBD1 matches at 8 bases. J lost 8 bases, V lost 3 bases, and 11 bases had no gene match. The CDR3 length is 15 residues. CDR1 and CDR2 from the germline V gene are LGHDT and YNNKEL (reference sequence). The CDR3 sequence: CASSHLGQGSGGYTF. CDR3 DNA: TGTGCCAGCAGCCACTTAGGACAGGGATCGGGAGGCTACACCTTC.